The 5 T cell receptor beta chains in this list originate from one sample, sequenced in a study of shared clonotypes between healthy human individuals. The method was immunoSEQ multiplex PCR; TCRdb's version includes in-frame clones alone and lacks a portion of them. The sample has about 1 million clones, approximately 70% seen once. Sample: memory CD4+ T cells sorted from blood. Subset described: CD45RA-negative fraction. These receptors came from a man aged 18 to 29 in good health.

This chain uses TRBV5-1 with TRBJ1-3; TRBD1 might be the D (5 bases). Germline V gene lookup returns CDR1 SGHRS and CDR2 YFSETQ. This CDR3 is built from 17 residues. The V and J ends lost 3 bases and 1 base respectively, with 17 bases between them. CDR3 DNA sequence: TGCGCCAGCAGCTCCGGGTTAATGGGGGATTCTGGAAACACCATATATTTT. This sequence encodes CASSSGLMGDSGNTIYF.

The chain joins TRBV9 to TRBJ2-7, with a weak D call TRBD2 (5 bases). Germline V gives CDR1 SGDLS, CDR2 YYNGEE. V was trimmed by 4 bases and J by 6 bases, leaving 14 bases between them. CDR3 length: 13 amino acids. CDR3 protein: CASSPPGAVEQYF. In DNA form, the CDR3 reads TGTGCCAGCAGCCCTCCAGGAGCGGTCGAGCAGTACTTC.

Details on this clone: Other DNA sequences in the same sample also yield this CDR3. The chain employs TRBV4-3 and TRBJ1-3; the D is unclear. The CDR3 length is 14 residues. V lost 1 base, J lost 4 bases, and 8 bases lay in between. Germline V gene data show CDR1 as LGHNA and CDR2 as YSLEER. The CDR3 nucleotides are TGCGCCAGCAGCCAAGCTATAGCAGGAAACACCATATATTTT. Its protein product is CASSQAIAGNTIYF.

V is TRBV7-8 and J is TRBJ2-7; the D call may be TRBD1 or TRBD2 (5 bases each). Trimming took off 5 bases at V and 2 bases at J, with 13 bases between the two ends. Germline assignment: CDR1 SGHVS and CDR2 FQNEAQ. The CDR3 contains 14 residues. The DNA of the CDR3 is TGTGCCAGCAGCCCTGGGGACGGACCCTACGAGCAGTACTTC. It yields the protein CASSPGDGPYEQYF.

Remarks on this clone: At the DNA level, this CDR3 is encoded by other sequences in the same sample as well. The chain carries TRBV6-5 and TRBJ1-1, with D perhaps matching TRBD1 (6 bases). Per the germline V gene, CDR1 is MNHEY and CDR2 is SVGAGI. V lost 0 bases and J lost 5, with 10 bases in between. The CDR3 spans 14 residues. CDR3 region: CASSYSGGRTEAFF. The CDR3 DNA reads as TGTGCCAGCAGTTACTCAGGGGGGCGGACTGAAGCTTTCTTT.